This T cell receptor beta chain is drawn from a study of blood T cell repertoires in COVID-19. Here immunoSEQ multiplex PCR was the method, and the copy in TCRdb shows in-frame clones only, minus some. The table includes approximately 200,000 clones, around 83% detected once. The CDR3 is 13 residues long. CDR1 and CDR2 from the germline V gene are SGDLS and YYNGEE. Deletions cut 0 bases from V and 6 bases from J, with 10 bases between. Participants came from around 25 US areas, aged roughly 18 to 89 years. Cohorts were determined from participant-reported clinical history. The chain links TRBV9 to TRBJ2-7; D not certain. Source material: PBMCs or T cells enriched from blood (not recorded which). This clonotype was obtained from a woman in her thirties or forties with acute COVID-19. Written as DNA, the CDR3 is TGTGCCAGCAGCGTAGGTATATCAGGCGAGCAGTACTTC. It encodes CASSVGISGEQYF.